These 23 T cell receptor beta chains were sequenced from one sample in a study of blood T cell repertoires in COVID-19. The data were produced by immunoSEQ multiplex PCR, yet TCRdb's version contains in-frame clones alone and is incomplete. The sample has 220,000 or so clones; less than 90% are singletons. Sequencing was carried out using PBMCs or T cells enriched from blood (not recorded which). Receptors were obtained from a woman aged 40 to 49 who had recovered from COVID-19.

J is TRBJ1-5 and V is TRBV6-5; 7 bases are a match to TRBD1. The CDR3 runs to 15 residues. Germline CDR1 reads MNHEY; CDR2 reads SVGAGI. The J segment lost 4 bases and the V segment lost 0 bases, leaving 3 bases of the junction unmatched. The CDR3, as DNA: TGTGCCAGCAGTTACTCGGACAGGACAAATCAGCCCCAGCATTTT. Its protein is CASSYSDRTNQPQHF.

V usage is TRBV30 and J usage is TRBJ2-2; D is perhaps TRBD2 (5 bases). CDR1 is GTSNPN, CDR2 SVGIG, per germline (reference sequence). V dropped 3 bases and J dropped 7 bases, with 15 bases sitting between them. The CDR3 length is 14 residues. CDR3: CAWSFTGWGGELFF. DNA of the CDR3: TGTGCCTGGAGCTTCACGGGATGGGGCGGGGAGCTGTTTTTT.

This clone was recorded only once. V and J are TRBV27 and TRBJ2-3; weak D call: TRBD1 (6 bases). The CDR3 spans 14 residues. In germline, CDR1 is MNHEY, CDR2 SMNVEV (reference sequence). The ends were cut back, 2 bases at V and 1 base at J, with 7 bases in the middle. CDR3 region: CASSLKGGTDTQYF. CDR3 nucleotides: TGTGCCAGCAGTTTAAAGGGGGGCACAGATACGCAGTATTTT.

J is TRBJ1-5 and V is TRBV15, with 7 bases that match TRBD1. Germline lookup yields CDR1 LNHNV and CDR2 YYDKDF (reference sequence). The trim removed 3 bases at V and 4 bases at J, leaving 3 bases unmatched. The length of the CDR3 is 14 residues. This CDR3 reads CATSRDRTNQPQHF. CDR3 nucleotides: TGTGCCACCAGCAGGGACAGGACTAATCAGCCCCAGCATTTT.

The chain employs TRBV9 and TRBJ2-4; 10 nucleotides agree with TRBD2. CDR3 size: 18 residues. Germline V gives CDR1 SGDLS, CDR2 YYNGEE. V lost 0 bases to trimming and J lost 0 bases; unmatched junction nucleotides: 6. The CDR3 loop reads CASSVGSGRALAKNIQYF. CDR3 in DNA: TGTGCCAGCAGCGTAGGGAGCGGGAGGGCCCTAGCCAAAAACATTCAGTACTTC.

V gene TRBV7-9 combines with J gene TRBJ1-2, with 8 bases matching TRBD1. V dropped 4 bases and J dropped 5; count of bases not matched to a gene: 12. CDR1 is SEHNR and CDR2 is FQNEAQ in the germline V gene (reference sequence). The CDR3 runs 16 residues. CDR3: CASSSTFPTGDYGYTF. CDR3 DNA: TGTGCCAGCAGCTCGACCTTTCCGACAGGGGATTATGGCTACACCTTC.

V and J are TRBV5-1 and TRBJ1-5; D is perhaps TRBD1 (5 bases). V was cut by 8 bases and J by 6 bases, with 15 bases left in between. The CDR3 runs 13 residues. The germline V gene has CDR1 SGHRS and CDR2 YFSETQ. The CDR3 here is CASSLQGGQPQHF. CDR3 coding DNA: TGCGCCAGTTCTCTCCAGGGCGGTCAGCCCCAGCATTTT.

The CDR3 here is CATSRGRTDYGYTF. CDR3 nucleotides: TGTGCCACCAGCAGAGGGAGGACAGACTATGGCTACACCTTC. The chain is built from TRBV15 and TRBJ1-2; a weak D match, TRBD1 (6 bases). Between the trimmed V and J ends, which lost 1 base and 3 bases, there was a span of 9 bases. The germline V gene has CDR1 LNHNV and CDR2 YYDKDF (reference sequence). This CDR3 has 14 amino acids.

This chain joins TRBV10-2 and TRBJ2-3; TRBD2 matches 11 bases. Germline CDR1 is WSHSY and CDR2 is SAAADI. V dropped 7 bases and J dropped 1; count of bases not matched to a gene: 4. The CDR3 consists of 15 residues. The CDR3 DNA reads TGCGCCAGCAAACCGGGACTAGCGGGCACAGATACGCAGTATTTT. This codes for CASKPGLAGTDTQYF.

The chain recombines TRBV27 with TRBJ1-6; D possibly corresponds to TRBD1 (6 bases). V lost 2 bases and J lost 10, with 18 bases in between. The germline V gene encodes CDR1 MNHEY and CDR2 SMNVEV (reference sequence). This CDR3 is built from 16 residues. The DNA of the CDR3 is TGTGCCAGCAGTTTAAGGGCCAGCAGGGGCGGGTCACCCCTCCACTTT. Translation: CASSLRASRGGSPLHF.

The chain carries TRBV7-9 and TRBJ1-4; perhaps TRBD1 as D (5 bases). The CDR3 is 14 amino acids. Trimming removed 11 bases from V and 6 bases from J, with 19 bases in between. CDR1 is SEHNR and CDR2 is FQNEAQ in the germline V gene (reference sequence). The CDR3 loop is CAHPGGEWDEKLFF. The CDR3 DNA reads TGTGCCCACCCCGGGGGGGAATGGGATGAAAAACTGTTTTTT.

V usage is TRBV10-3 and J usage is TRBJ1-4; possibly TRBD1 for D (5 bases). CDR3 length equals 14 residues. Trimming shortened V by 4 bases and J by 1 base, and 7 bases separated the two germline ends. The germline gives CDR1 ENHRY, CDR2 SYGVKD. The DNA for the CDR3 is TGTGCCATCAGTGGGGGGGAAACTAATGAAAAACTGTTTTTT. Protein: CAISGGETNEKLFF.

This chain uses TRBV3-1 (or the pseudogene TRBV3-2) with TRBJ2-3, with TRBD2 identical over 10 bases. Germline V lookup: CDR1 LGHDT, CDR2 YNNKEL (reference sequence). This CDR3 has 16 residues. Trimming took 3 bases from V and 4 from J; bases not matched to a gene: 7. The CDR3 DNA is TGTGCCAGCAGCCATACCGGAGCGGGAGGGGCAGATACGCAGTATTTT. Amino acids: CASSHTGAGGADTQYF.

This chain links TRBV7-3 with TRBJ1-1, with D possibly being TRBD1 (5 bases). The CDR3 consists of 13 residues. Germline V gene lookup returns CDR1 SGHTA and CDR2 FQGTGA. The V and J ends lost 2 bases and 9 bases respectively, with 13 bases between them. CDR3 nucleotides: TGTGCCAGCAGCTTAGGGGGGACGGAGAAAGCTTTCTTT. Its protein is CASSLGGTEKAFF.

The CDR3: CASSLGQGTQYF. The DNA for the CDR3 is TGTGCCAGCAGCCTGGGACAGGGGACGCAGTATTTT. The chain combines TRBV7-3 with TRBJ2-3, with TRBD1 identical over 10 bases. The trim removed 5 bases at V and 9 bases at J, leaving 2 bases unmatched. This CDR3 has 12 residues. CDR1 and CDR2 from the germline V gene are SGHTA and FQGTGA.

The chain joins TRBV5-6 to TRBJ2-4, with 9 nucleotides matching TRBD2. The CDR3 is made up of 14 amino acids. V lost 2 bases and J lost 7; bases outside the gene matches: 4. Per germline, CDR1 SGHDT and CDR2 YYEEEE. Here the CDR3 reads CASSFAGGGNIQYF. The CDR3 region has the DNA TGTGCCAGCAGCTTTGCGGGAGGGGGGAACATTCAGTACTTC.

The V and J genes are TRBV10-3 and TRBJ2-1, with TRBD2 matching over 16 bases. CDR3 length: 17 amino acids. The germline V gene encodes CDR1 ENHRY and CDR2 SYGVKD. V dropped 7 bases and J dropped 7; count of bases not matched to a gene: 10. The chain's CDR3 is CAINIGTSGRALNEQFF. The CDR3 DNA follows: TGTGCCATCAATATCGGGACTAGCGGGAGGGCCTTGAATGAGCAGTTCTTC.

This clone was observed a few times. V and J are TRBV2 and TRBJ2-7; the match to TRBD1 covers 7 bases. The CDR3 is 13 amino acids. From germline, CDR1 is SNHLY and CDR2 FYNNEI. Losses at the gene ends were 7 bases for V and 2 bases for J; bases not matched to a gene: 5. CDR3 region: CASMGQPTYEQYF. CDR3 sequence (DNA): TGTGCCAGCATGGGACAGCCAACCTACGAGCAGTACTTC. The entire variable domain, with the rest obtained from reference TRBV2 and TRBJ2-7, is as follows: EPEVTQTPSHQVTQMGQEVILRCVPISNHLYFYWYRQILGQKVEFLVSFYNNEISEKSEIFDDQFSVERPDGSNFTLKIRSTKLEDSAMYFCASMGQPTYEQYFGPGTRLTVT.

This sequence joins TRBV5-1 and TRBJ2-6; D unresolved. The V end lost 0 bases, the J end lost 0 bases, and 4 bases lay between the germline ends. The germline V gene has CDR1 SGHRS and CDR2 YFSETQ. CDR3 length equals 15 residues. CDR3 sequence (DNA): TGCGCCAGCAGCTTGGGTAGCTCTGGGGCCAACGTCCTGACTTTC. Protein: CASSLGSSGANVLTF.

The chain employs TRBV2 and TRBJ2-7, with 15 bases identical to TRBD2. Germline CDR1 SNHLY, CDR2 FYNNEI. This CDR3 has 15 amino acids. J was trimmed by 4 bases and V by 6 bases; bases with no gene match: 4. The CDR3 DNA sequence: TGTGCCAGCAGACCCGGGACTAGCGGGAGGTACGAGCAGTACGTC. It specifies CASRPGTSGRYEQYV.

This chain joins TRBV7-2 and TRBJ1-2, with TRBD1 matching over 7 bases. Germline lookup yields CDR1 SGHTA and CDR2 FQGNSA. V shed 4 bases and J 5 bases; nucleotides not matched to a gene: 10. The CDR3 sequence is 15 residues long. CDR3 sequence (DNA): TGTGCCAGCAGCTCTAACAGGGGAATCGTTTATGGCTACACCTTC. Its translation: CASSSNRGIVYGYTF.

This clone occurred once. The chain uses TRBV11-2 and TRBJ1-1, with a tentative D call TRBD1 (5 bases). Trimming cost V 6 bases and J 4 bases, with 18 bases left between them. This CDR3 has 15 amino acids. Germline values: CDR1 SGHAT, CDR2 FQNNGV. CDR3 loop: CASRPQQVTTTEAFF. CDR3 DNA: TGTGCCAGCAGACCCCAACAGGTTACCACCACTGAAGCTTTCTTT.

This clone was counted between two and nine times. This chain links TRBV7-8 with TRBJ2-1; maybe TRBD2 (6 bases). The germline gives CDR1 SGHVS, CDR2 FQNEAQ. The V end was cut by 4 bases, the J end by 2 bases, with 6 bases between. There are 13 residues in the CDR3. CDR3 coding DNA: TGTGCCAGCAGCTCGGGGGCCTACAATGAGCAGTTCTTC. Residues: CASSSGAYNEQFF. The full variable domain, with the rest looked up from reference TRBV7-8 and TRBJ2-1, is GAGVSQSPRYKVAKRGQDVALRCDPISGHVSLFWYQQALGQGPEFLTYFQNEAQLDKSGLPSDRFFAERPEGSVSTLKIQRTQQEDSAVYLCASSSGAYNEQFFGPGTRLTVL.